This TCR beta chain was sequenced for a study of OX40 agonist ivuxolimab in advanced cancers. As regards this clone: Its antigen is not known.

People who had autoimmune disease history or systemic immunosuppression were excluded. Data came from immunoSEQ multiplex PCR; TCRdb stores just in-frame clones and leaves some out. Of 70,000 or so clones in the sample, around 90% were seen once. Broader study findings: At 0.1 to 3.0 mg/kg, CD4+ and CD8+ blood T cells expanded clonally by week 6. Compared with others, partial responders at 0.1-3.0 mg/kg displayed clonal expansion among the lowest.

The CDR3 contains 15 residues. The V gene lost 3 bases and the J gene lost 1 base, with 10 bases spanning the gap. The V gene's germline CDR1 is MDHEN and CDR2 SYDVKM. The source was CD4+ or CD8+ T cells sorted from blood, collected in a trial of the OX40 agonist ivuxolimab. This chain links TRBV28 with TRBJ2-1; D not certain. This sequence was found in an adult with an advanced solid tumor such as melanoma, head and neck, liver or kidney cancer. The chain's CDR3 is CASSFPEPSYNEQFF. The CDR3 DNA sequence: TGTGCCAGCAGTTTCCCGGAGCCATCCTACAATGAGCAGTTCTTC.